A single sample is the source of the 32 T cell receptor beta chains below, sequenced in a study of PD-1 blockade in classical Hodgkin lymphoma. The patients all showed relapse after autologous stem cell transplantation, while their brentuximab vedotin exposure varied. The table came from immunoSEQ multiplex PCR; TCRdb's copy has only in-frame clones and leaves some out. The sample has about 58,000 clones; 91% are singletons. The sample in question was peripheral blood mononuclear cells (PBMCs), obtained before the second cycle of nivolumab. All receptors derive from a human donor with classical Hodgkin lymphoma.

The CDR3 loop reads CASSFGGTETQYF. CDR3 sequence (DNA): TGTGCCAGCAGTTTCGGGGGTACAGAGACCCAGTACTTC. The chain carries TRBV6-6 and TRBJ2-5; D is perhaps TRBD2 (6 bases). The ends were cut back, 4 bases at V and 4 bases at J, with 10 bases in the middle. CDR3 length: 13 residues. CDR1 is MNHNY, CDR2 SVGAGI, per germline (reference sequence).

This clone was seen a single time. CDR3 protein: CASSWDREHQPQHF. As DNA, the CDR3 is TGTGCCAGCAGTTGGGACAGGGAACATCAGCCCCAGCATTTT. The J gene is TRBJ1-5, the V gene TRBV27; TRBD1 agrees at 9 bases. This CDR3 comprises 14 residues. The V gene end was trimmed by 4 bases and the J gene end by 5 bases; junction bases not matched to a gene: 3. Germline V lookup: CDR1 MNHEY, CDR2 SMNVEV (reference sequence).

This chain connects TRBV10-3 to TRBJ2-7; D uncertain. V lost 3 bases and J 6 bases, leaving 15 bases between the germline ends. Germline-derived CDR1 and CDR2 are ENHRY and SYGVKD. This CDR3 region has 14 residues. The CDR3 sequence is CAISDINLSGEQYF. In DNA form, the CDR3 reads TGTGCCATCAGTGACATCAATCTATCGGGCGAGCAGTACTTC.

Only one count was recorded for this clone. The chain couples TRBV29-1 to TRBJ2-7; D ambiguous. V lost 4 bases and J lost 7, with 17 bases in between. Germline CDR1 SQVTM, CDR2 ANQGSEA. This CDR3 is 13 amino acids long. The CDR3 bases are TGCAGCGTTGTATTGGCCCCCGCCTCGGAGCAGTACTTC. As protein: CSVVLAPASEQYF.

The chain recombines TRBV7-7 with TRBJ2-1, with D tentatively TRBD2 (6 bases). Looked up from germline, CDR1 is SSHAT and CDR2 is FNYEAQ (reference sequence). V dropped 1 base and J dropped 7 bases, with 17 bases sitting between them. This CDR3 comprises 16 residues. The CDR3 sequence is CASSLGVASDGNEQFF. The CDR3 DNA sequence: TGTGCCAGCAGCTTAGGGGTGGCTAGCGATGGGAATGAGCAGTTCTTC.

This chain joins TRBV9 and TRBJ2-2, with 11 bases lining up with TRBD2. The V gene end was trimmed by 3 bases and the J gene end by 4 bases; junction bases not matched to a gene: 14. CDR1 SGDLS and CDR2 YYNGEE come from the germline V gene. The CDR3 spans 19 residues. The DNA for the CDR3 is TGTGCCAGCAGCGAAGGGTCCAGACTAGCGGGGTCGAGCACCGGGGAGCTGTTTTTT. This gives the protein CASSEGSRLAGSSTGELFF.

With regard to this clone: At one end the junction does not follow the germline gene, possibly because of a read error. The rearrangement uses TRBV5-8 and TRBJ2-7, with TRBD2 as a possible D gene (6 bases). The CDR3 totals 12 residues. The V gene's germline CDR1 is SGHTS and CDR2 YDEGEE. The CDR3 DNA reads TGTGCCAGCAGCTTGGAGGGACTGATCAACCACTTC. Its translation is CASSLEGLINHF.

V is TRBV29-1 and J is TRBJ2-3, with 8 nucleotides matching TRBD1. Germline V gives CDR1 SQVTM, CDR2 ANQGSEA. The CDR3 has 15 residues. J was trimmed by 4 bases and V by 1 base; bases with no gene match: 7. In DNA form, the CDR3 reads TGCAGCGTTGAAGTAGGACAGGGATTTGCAGATACGCAGTATTTT. Amino acids: CSVEVGQGFADTQYF.

The rearrangement links TRBV6-1 to TRBJ2-5, with a weak D call TRBD1 (5 bases). Trimming left V 2 bases short and J 4 bases short, with 11 bases between. The CDR3 is 14 amino acids. Per the germline V gene, CDR1 is MNHNS and CDR2 is SASEGT. CDR3 in DNA: TGTGCCAGCAGTGAATCGGTGGGGCGAGAGACCCAGTACTTC. Amino acids: CASSESVGRETQYF.

This chain links TRBV25-1 with TRBJ1-1; D gene uncertain. V was cut by 8 bases and J by 3 bases, with 13 bases left in between. Germline loops: CDR1 MGHDK, CDR2 SYGVNS. This CDR3 has 13 amino acids. The CDR3 loop is CASRSPSHTEAFF. In nucleotides, the CDR3 is TGTGCCAGCCGCAGCCCCTCTCACACTGAAGCTTTCTTT.

This chain uses TRBV4-1 with TRBJ1-5; tentatively, D is TRBD1 (5 bases). CDR1 is MGHRA and CDR2 is YSYEKL in the germline V gene. The germline V and J ends were trimmed by 1 base and 3 bases, with 13 bases remaining between them. The CDR3 has 16 residues. The CDR3 spells CASSQASTGANQPQHF. Here the CDR3 DNA reads TGCGCCAGCAGCCAAGCCTCCACCGGGGCCAATCAGCCCCAGCATTTT.

In this sample, this clone turned up a few times. This chain links TRBV6-5 with TRBJ1-3; no firm D call. The CDR3 is 15 residues long. Germline V gene sequence: CDR1 MNHEY, CDR2 SVGAGI. The V gene lost 0 bases and the J gene lost 0 bases, with 6 bases spanning the gap. CDR3 amino acids: CASSYSRYSGNTIYF. The CDR3 bases are TGTGCCAGCAGTTACTCCCGGTACTCTGGAAACACCATATATTTT.

The chain carries TRBV18 and TRBJ1-4, with 9 nucleotides matching TRBD1. CDR1 KGHSH and CDR2 LQKENI come from the germline V gene. Germline trimming cut 4 bases from V and 5 bases from J; bases unmatched to any gene: 8. This CDR3 has 16 amino acids. This chain's CDR3 is CASSLSPGTGNEKLFF. The CDR3 coding sequence is TGTGCCAGCTCACTAAGTCCCGGGACAGGGAATGAAAAACTGTTTTTT.

This chain links TRBV5-6 with TRBJ1-2; D gene ambiguous. Trimming took off 2 bases at V and 8 bases at J, with 16 bases between the two ends. This CDR3 region has 14 residues. Per germline, CDR1 SGHDT and CDR2 YYEEEE. The CDR3 bases are TGTGCCAGCAGCTTTATCACTGCACTATGGGGCTACACCTTC. Residues: CASSFITALWGYTF. The variable domain in full, completed from reference TRBV5-6 and TRBJ1-2, reads DAGVTQSPTHLIKTRGQQVTLRCSPKSGHDTVSWYQQALGQGPQFIFQYYEEEERQRGNFPDRFSGHQFPNYSSELNVNALLLGDSALYLCASSFITALWGYTFGSGTRLTVV.

CDR3 in DNA: TGTGCCAGCAGCTTGCTTAAGGGGATTAACACCGGGGAGCTGTTTTTT. Translating it yields CASSLLKGINTGELFF. The V call is TRBV7-3, the J call TRBJ2-2; maybe TRBD1 (5 bases). Between the trimmed V and J ends, which lost 3 bases and 2 bases, there was a span of 13 bases. This CDR3 comprises 16 residues. Germline V gene sequence: CDR1 SGHTA, CDR2 FQGTGA.

A remark on this clone: A read error may account for a junction end that differs from germline. This sequence joins TRBV19 and TRBJ2-4, with TRBD1 identical over 8 bases. The length of the CDR3 is 17 residues. CDR1 and CDR2 from the germline V gene are LNHDA and SQIVND (reference sequence). CDR3: CASSIDGTGRAENIQYF. CDR3 in DNA: TGTGCCAGTAGTATAGATGGGACAGGAAGAGCCGAAAACATTCAGTACTTC.

The chain joins TRBV27 to TRBJ1-2, with D perhaps TRBD1 (6 bases). This CDR3 comprises 17 residues. The germline gives CDR1 MNHEY, CDR2 SMNVEV (reference sequence). Trimming removed 0 bases from V and 7 bases from J, with 21 bases in between. The CDR3 region has the DNA TGTGCCAGCAGTTTATCCCCCCCCAGGGCAGGGGCAGGTGGCTACACCTTC. Its protein is CASSLSPPRAGAGGYTF.

The rearrangement links TRBV27 to TRBJ2-7; a possible D gene is TRBD2 (6 bases). The CDR3 spans 16 residues. V was pared by 8 bases and J by 3 bases, with 23 bases between. Germline CDR1 is MNHEY and CDR2 is SMNVEV (reference sequence). The CDR3 region has the DNA TGTGCCAGCTCAACGGGACTCGAATTGGGGCTCTACGAGCAGTACTTC. Its protein product is CASSTGLELGLYEQYF.

The chain recombines TRBV11-2 with TRBJ2-1; D is ambiguous. The V end lost 4 bases, the J end lost 7 bases, and 5 bases lay between the germline ends. The CDR3 is 11 residues long. Germline CDR1 SGHAT, CDR2 FQNNGV. The CDR3 region is CASSSDNEQFF. The CDR3 DNA is TGTGCCAGCAGCTCCGATAATGAGCAGTTCTTC.

The chain combines TRBV19 with TRBJ1-1; 8 positions match TRBD1. This CDR3 contains 16 residues. V was pared by 5 bases and J by 2 bases, with 10 bases of the junction left unmatched. CDR1 and CDR2 from the germline V gene are LNHDA and SQIVND (reference sequence). The CDR3 DNA sequence: TGTGCCAGTAGTCAGGGGGCGGTGATTGCTAACACTGAAGCTTTCTTT. Its translation: CASSQGAVIANTEAFF.

The gene calls are TRBV7-9 and TRBJ1-5, with unresolved D. Per the germline V gene, CDR1 is SEHNR and CDR2 is FQNEAQ (reference sequence). This CDR3 is built from 15 residues. V dropped 5 bases and J dropped 2 bases, with 13 bases sitting between them. CDR3 nucleotides: TGTGCCAGCAGCAATCCGGGTGCGGGCAATCAGCCCCAGCATTTT. Encoded protein: CASSNPGAGNQPQHF.

V is TRBV27 and J is TRBJ2-1, with 9 bases fitting TRBD1. Trimming cost V 4 bases and J 0 bases; bases outside gene matches: 16. CDR1 and CDR2 (germline): MNHEY, SMNVEV (reference sequence). The CDR3 length is 20 residues. This chain's CDR3 is CASSSLSTTRDRDSYNEQFF. For the CDR3, the DNA is TGTGCCAGCAGTTCCCTATCTACTACCCGGGACAGGGACTCCTACAATGAGCAGTTCTTC.

CDR3 protein: CASSFGPDGAYEQYF. The CDR3 DNA reads TGTGCCAGCAGCTTCGGCCCGGACGGGGCCTACGAGCAGTACTTC. V and J are TRBV11-2 and TRBJ2-7; a possible D gene is TRBD2 (5 bases). Trimming cost V 3 bases and J 2 bases, with 14 bases left between them. The CDR3 covers 15 residues. Germline V gene data show CDR1 as SGHAT and CDR2 as FQNNGV.

This chain links TRBV12-5 with TRBJ2-1, with D perhaps TRBD1 (5 bases). The ends were cut back, 0 bases at V and 9 bases at J, with 9 bases in the middle. CDR1 is LGHNT, CDR2 FRNRAP, per germline. CDR3 length: 13 amino acids. In DNA, the CDR3 is TGTGCTAGTGGTTTGGTACAGGTTGGTGAGCAGTTCTTC. This sequence encodes CASGLVQVGEQFF. Looking up the rest from reference TRBV12-5 and TRBJ2-1 gives the full variable domain: DARVTQTPRHKVTEMGQEVTMRCQPILGHNTVFWYRQTMMQGLELLAYFRNRAPLDDSGMPKDRFSAEMPDATLATLKIQPSEPRDSAVYFCASGLVQVGEQFFGPGTRLTVL.

The gene calls are TRBV18 and TRBJ2-5, with D unclear. Germline V gene lookup returns CDR1 KGHSH and CDR2 LQKENI. Trimming left V 4 bases short and J 5 bases short, with 17 bases between. The CDR3 extends over 15 amino acids. CDR3 DNA: TGTGCCAGCTCACGCTCCCGGACGGAAAGGGAGACCCAGTACTTC. Encoded protein: CASSRSRTERETQYF.

The J gene is TRBJ2-5, the V gene TRBV27; 7 bases are a match to TRBD1. Germline trimming cut 3 bases from V and 5 bases from J; bases unmatched to any gene: 12. CDR3 length: 16 residues. Germline V gene data show CDR1 as MNHEY and CDR2 as SMNVEV (reference sequence). The CDR3 protein is CASSFDLDRTGETQYF. CDR3 in DNA: TGTGCCAGCAGTTTTGATTTGGACAGGACCGGGGAGACCCAGTACTTC.

This clone was seen just once. V is TRBV30 and J is TRBJ1-1; a possible D gene is TRBD1 (5 bases). CDR3 length: 14 residues. The V gene's germline CDR1 is GTSNPN and CDR2 SVGIG (reference sequence). V was clipped by 4 bases and J by 6 bases, with 18 bases between them. The CDR3 DNA is TGTGCCTGGAACCCCCCCTGGAGACAGTCTGAAGCTTTCTTT. Translation gives CAWNPPWRQSEAFF.

The chain carries TRBV18 and TRBJ2-3; D is perhaps TRBD1 (5 bases). CDR3 size: 12 residues. The germline V gene has CDR1 KGHSH and CDR2 LQKENI. V gave up 4 bases and J gave up 4 bases, with 6 bases separating them. CDR3 nucleotide sequence: TGTGCCAGCTCACAGGGGCCAGATACGCAGTATTTT. It translates to CASSQGPDTQYF.

This chain uses TRBV9 with TRBJ2-7; the match to TRBD2 covers 13 bases. The CDR3 loop spans 15 amino acids. V was pared by 4 bases and J by 4 bases, with 5 bases of the junction left unmatched. CDR1 SGDLS and CDR2 YYNGEE come from the germline V gene. CDR3 bases: TGTGCCAGCAGCCCGAGGACTAGCGGGAGTTACGAGCAGTACTTC. Protein sequence: CASSPRTSGSYEQYF.

The J gene is TRBJ2-5, the V gene TRBV30, with 9 bases identical to TRBD1. The germline V gene has CDR1 GTSNPN and CDR2 SVGIG (reference sequence). V shed 6 bases, J shed 9 bases, and the junction held 11 bases outside the gene matches. The CDR3 is 13 residues long. CDR3 amino acids: CACPGDREASQYF. The DNA for the CDR3 is TGTGCCTGTCCGGGGGACAGGGAAGCGTCCCAGTACTTC.

J is TRBJ1-2 and V is TRBV16; D unclear. Germline CDR1 KGHSY, CDR2 FQNENV. The V end lost 1 base, the J end lost 6 bases, and 12 bases lay between the germline ends. The CDR3 length is 14 residues. DNA of the CDR3: TGTGCCAGCAGCCAATTTGAGGAAAACAATGGCTACACCTTC. Encoded protein: CASSQFEENNGYTF.

This chain uses TRBV13 with TRBJ2-7, with D perhaps matching TRBD1 (5 bases). The CDR3 runs 15 residues. The V gene lost 8 bases and the J gene lost 5 bases, with 22 bases spanning the gap. The germline gives CDR1 PRHDT, CDR2 FYEKMQ (reference sequence). The CDR3 bases are TGTGCCAGCGCCCTCCTCCCTGGGTTGGGGCACGAGCAGTACTTC. Its translation is CASALLPGLGHEQYF.